A selection of T cell receptor beta chains follows, all from one sample in a study of T cell responses to AZD1222 COVID-19 vaccine. The repertoire was sequenced with immunoSEQ multiplex PCR; TCRdb's copy has only in-frame clones and lacks some. The data contain about 85,000 clones, more than 90% of them singletons. The sample in question was peripheral blood, obtained on day 0 of AZD1222 vaccination. The origin of the receptors is an adult in good health. Both conserved end residues are part of each CDR3. Fields, in order: D gene, clone size, V gene, J gene, CDR3 protein, CDR3 DNA. A D gene is named only where the DNA matches it firmly. Rows may omit the clone size; those that give it use once, few, many or a size class.

>-|-|TRBV29-1|TRBJ1-2
CSVEQVANYGYTF
TGCAGCGTTGAGCAGGTAGCTAACTATGGCTACACCTTC
>-|-|TRBV5-8|TRBJ1-3
CASSLRGNGNTIYF
TGTGCCAGCAGCTTGAGGGGGAACGGAAACACCATATATTTT
>-|-|TRBV4-1|TRBJ2-5
CASSQGAAGRETQYF
TGCGCCAGCAGCCAAGGGGCGGCAGGCAGGGAGACCCAGTACTTC
>-|once|TRBV18|TRBJ2-7
CASSDRGVSSYEQYF
TGTGCCAGCTCCGACAGAGGGGTTTCGTCCTACGAGCAGTACTTC
>-|-|TRBV6-5|TRBJ1-5
CATGRNSNQPQHF
TGTGCCACCGGACGGAATAGCAATCAGCCCCAGCATTTT
>-|-|TRBV29-1|TRBJ1-1
CSVVGSLYTEAFF
TGCAGCGTTGTTGGGTCGCTCTACACTGAAGCTTTCTTT
>TRBD1|-|TRBV2|TRBJ2-4
CASRWTGELNIQYF
TGTGCCAGCAGATGGACAGGGGAATTAAACATTCAGTACTTC
>-|-|TRBV13|TRBJ2-5
CASSLYSGETQYF
TGTGCCAGCAGCTTATACAGCGGAGAGACCCAGTACTTC
>TRBD1|once|TRBV3-1/TRBV3-2|TRBJ1-2
CASSQYIDRGALGYTF
TGTGCCAGCAGCCAATACATCGACAGGGGGGCGCTTGGCTACACCTTC
>-|-|TRBV30|TRBJ1-1
CAWTHVGRDTEAFF
TGTGCCTGGACCCATGTTGGAAGGGACACTGAAGCTTTCTTT
>-|-|TRBV25-1|TRBJ2-5
CASSEYSGVPRETQYF
TGTGCCAGCAGTGAATATTCGGGGGTCCCAAGGGAGACCCAGTACTTC
>-|-|TRBV6-5|TRBJ1-5
CASSYNSQSGQPQHF
TGTGCCAGCAGTTACAACTCCCAGTCTGGGCAGCCCCAGCATTTT
>-|-|TRBV7-9|TRBJ2-1
CASSLIRGSSYNEQFF
TGTGCCAGCAGCTTAATTCGGGGGAGCTCCTACAATGAGCAGTTCTTC
>TRBD1|-|TRBV6-1|TRBJ1-6
CASSEVGQGGSPLHF
TGTGCCAGCAGTGAAGTGGGACAGGGCGGTTCACCCCTCCACTTT
>-|few|TRBV6-5|TRBJ2-5
CASSYTYMGYKETQYF
TGTGCCAGCAGTTACACCTACATGGGGTATAAAGAGACCCAGTACTTC
>-|-|TRBV9|TRBJ2-7
CASSVGVLICYEQYF
TGTGCCAGCAGCGTAGGGGTGTTAATTTGCTACGAGCAGTACTTC
>-|-|TRBV7-8|TRBJ2-6
CASSSRSRLPFEISGANVLTF
TGTGCCAGCAGCTCCCGGTCGAGGCTTCCTTTTGAGATATCTGGGGCCAACGTCCTGACTTTC
>-|-|TRBV2|TRBJ1-1
CASMWSQPPTEAFF
TGTGCCAGCATGTGGTCACAGCCCCCGACTGAAGCTTTCTTT
>TRBD1|once|TRBV13|TRBJ1-1
CASSLGYRGDTEAFF
TGTGCCAGCAGCTTAGGTTACAGGGGGGACACTGAAGCTTTCTTT
>-|-|TRBV6-5|TRBJ1-5
CASSYSGLQPQHF
TGTGCCAGCAGTTACTCCGGTCTTCAGCCCCAGCATTTT
>-|-|TRBV12-3/TRBV12-4|TRBJ1-1
CASSLARVGEAFF
TGTGCCAGCAGTTTAGCGAGGGTAGGAGAAGCTTTCTTT
>TRBD2|-|TRBV7-9|TRBJ2-2
CASSFGGGNTGELFF
TGTGCCAGCAGCTTCGGCGGGGGGAACACCGGGGAGCTGTTTTTT
>TRBD1|-|TRBV6-1|TRBJ1-1
CASSEYGTGVGTEAFF
TGTGCCAGCAGTGAATACGGGACAGGAGTCGGCACTGAAGCTTTCTTT
>TRBD1|once|TRBV30|TRBJ1-5
CAWSTDRINQPQHF
TGTGCCTGGAGTACGGACAGGATTAATCAGCCCCAGCATTTT
>-|-|TRBV18|TRBJ1-1
CASSPDYTEAFF
TGTGCCAGCTCACCCGACTACACTGAAGCTTTCTTT
>TRBD1|-|TRBV12-3/TRBV12-4|TRBJ1-2
CASRDRGLYGYTF
TGTGCCAGCAGGGACAGGGGGCTCTATGGCTACACCTTC
>TRBD2|-|TRBV7-3|TRBJ2-1
CASSRREGSYNEQFF
TGTGCCAGCAGTAGGCGGGAGGGGTCCTACAATGAGCAGTTCTTC
>TRBD2|-|TRBV3-1/TRBV3-2|TRBJ2-1
CASSLTSGLYNEQFF
TGTGCCAGCAGCCTAACTAGCGGGCTATACAATGAGCAGTTCTTC
>-|once|TRBV19|TRBJ1-5
CASRDGGFQPQHF
TGTGCCAGTAGGGATGGAGGTTTTCAGCCCCAGCATTTT
>TRBD1|-|TRBV28|TRBJ1-1
CASRPSLGGWSEAFF
TGTGCCAGCAGGCCCTCCCTAGGGGGCTGGTCCGAAGCTTTCTTT
>-|once|TRBV9|TRBJ1-2
CASSVTVQGQYGYTF
TGTGCCAGCAGCGTTACCGTGCAGGGTCAATATGGCTACACCTTC
>-|few|TRBV2|TRBJ1-6
CASRAESSYNSPLHF
TGTGCCAGCAGGGCAGAGAGCTCCTATAATTCACCCCTCCACTTT
>-|-|TRBV6-5|TRBJ2-7
CASSYRDTPRDEQYF
TGTGCCAGCAGTTACCGGGACACCCCACGGGACGAGCAGTACTTC
>-|-|TRBV20-1|TRBJ1-5
CSASNRVGGNQPQHF
TGCAGTGCTAGTAACAGGGTTGGTGGCAATCAGCCCCAGCATTTT
>-|once|TRBV2|TRBJ1-5
CASQGQVSNQPQHF
TGTGCCTCCCAGGGGCAGGTTAGCAATCAGCCCCAGCATTTT
>-|-|TRBV9|TRBJ2-3
CASSIGPSTDTQYF
TGTGCCAGCAGCATCGGACCCAGCACAGATACGCAGTATTTT
>TRBD1|-|TRBV19|TRBJ2-3
CASGQGGFPDTQYF
TGTGCCAGTGGACAGGGGGGTTTCCCAGATACGCAGTATTTT
>-|-|TRBV29-1|TRBJ2-2
CSVSQGSATGELFF
TGCAGCGTTTCCCAGGGCTCCGCCACCGGGGAGCTGTTTTTT
>-|-|TRBV18|TRBJ1-5
CASAPSRGNQPQHF
TGTGCCAGCGCACCAAGTCGTGGCAATCAGCCCCAGCATTTT
>-|-|TRBV4-1|TRBJ1-4
CASSQDQGLGEKLFF
TGCGCCAGCAGCCAAGATCAGGGATTGGGTGAAAAACTGTTTTTT
>-|-|TRBV5-1|TRBJ1-2
CASSLDQGGYTF
TGCGCCAGCAGCTTGGACCAAGGGGGCTACACCTTC
>-|-|TRBV14|TRBJ1-1
CASSPGPRDYYTEAFF
TGTGCCAGCAGCCCTGGTCCCCGAGACTACTACACTGAAGCTTTCTTT
>-|-|TRBV2|TRBJ2-6
CASNRRSSGANVLTF
TGTGCCAGCAACCGACGGAGCTCTGGGGCCAACGTCCTGACTTTC
>-|-|TRBV25-1|TRBJ2-7
CASSEPGSLNEQYF
TGTGCCAGCAGTGAACCGGGCTCTCTAAACGAGCAGTACTTC
>-|-|TRBV5-1|TRBJ2-7
CASSILGHTYEQYF
TGCGCCAGCAGCATTCTGGGACACACCTACGAGCAGTACTTC
>-|-|TRBV27|TRBJ1-1
CASRKALNTEAFF
TGTGCCAGCCGGAAGGCGTTGAACACTGAAGCTTTCTTT
>TRBD1|-|TRBV4-1|TRBJ1-1
CASSQATGGTEAFF
TGCGCCAGCAGCCAGGCTACAGGGGGCACTGAAGCTTTCTTT
>-|-|TRBV10-1|TRBJ2-2
CASSPGAAGELFF
TGCGCCAGCAGTCCAGGGGCCGCCGGGGAGCTGTTTTTT
>TRBD1|-|TRBV30|TRBJ1-1
CAWRTGQNTEAFF
TGTGCCTGGAGGACAGGGCAGAACACTGAAGCTTTCTTT
>TRBD1|-|TRBV19|TRBJ2-3
CASKGASTDTQYF
TGTGCCAGTAAGGGGGCGAGCACAGATACGCAGTATTTT
>-|-|TRBV12-3/TRBV12-4|TRBJ2-1
CASSTPPYNEQFF
TGTGCCAGCAGCACCCCCCCTTACAATGAGCAGTTCTTC
>TRBD2|-|TRBV7-9|TRBJ2-7
CASSRTRYEQYF
TGTGCCAGCAGCCGGACTAGGTACGAGCAGTACTTC
>-|-|TRBV10-3|TRBJ1-1
CAISESTLGTEAFF
TGTGCCATCAGTGAGTCGACTCTGGGCACTGAAGCTTTCTTT
>TRBD1|-|TRBV28|TRBJ1-2
CASRMEDREVGYTF
TGTGCCAGCAGAATGGAGGACAGGGAAGTCGGCTACACCTTC
>-|-|TRBV18|TRBJ1-2
CASSPQPQGEYGYTF
TGTGCCAGCTCACCACAGCCTCAGGGTGAATATGGCTACACCTTC
>-|-|TRBV6-4|TRBJ1-6
CASSEYSGSSYNSPLHF
TGTGCCAGCAGTGAATACTCCGGAAGCTCCTATAATTCACCCCTCCACTTT
>TRBD1|-|TRBV6-2/TRBV6-3|TRBJ2-7
CASSYPGQGVYEQYF
TGTGCCAGCAGTTACCCGGGACAGGGGGTTTACGAGCAGTACTTC
>-|-|TRBV3-1/TRBV3-2|TRBJ1-2
CASSQVASTNYGYTF
TGTGCCAGCAGCCAAGTCGCCTCAACTAACTATGGCTACACCTTC
>-|-|TRBV7-8|TRBJ2-7
CASSSRDSRGEQYF
TGTGCCAGCAGCTCACGGGACTCCCGGGGCGAGCAGTACTTC